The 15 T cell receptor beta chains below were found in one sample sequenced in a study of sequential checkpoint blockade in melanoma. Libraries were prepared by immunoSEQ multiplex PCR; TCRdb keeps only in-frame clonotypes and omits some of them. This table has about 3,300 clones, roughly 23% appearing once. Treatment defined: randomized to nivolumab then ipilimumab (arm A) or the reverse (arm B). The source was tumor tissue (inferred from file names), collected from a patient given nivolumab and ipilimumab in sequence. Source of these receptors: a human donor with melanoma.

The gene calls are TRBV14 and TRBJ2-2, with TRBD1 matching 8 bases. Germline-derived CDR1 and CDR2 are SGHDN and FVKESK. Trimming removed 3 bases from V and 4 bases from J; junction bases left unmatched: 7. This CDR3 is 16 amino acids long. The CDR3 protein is CASSHPGTGSTGELFF. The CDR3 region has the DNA TGTGCCAGCAGCCACCCCGGGACAGGTTCCACCGGGGAGCTGTTTTTT.

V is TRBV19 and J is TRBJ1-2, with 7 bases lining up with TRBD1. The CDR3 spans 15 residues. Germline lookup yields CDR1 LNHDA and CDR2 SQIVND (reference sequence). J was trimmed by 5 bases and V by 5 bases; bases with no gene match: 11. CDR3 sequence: CASSLRDRGAYGYTF. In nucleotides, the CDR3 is TGTGCCAGTAGTTTACGGGACAGAGGTGCATATGGCTACACCTTC.

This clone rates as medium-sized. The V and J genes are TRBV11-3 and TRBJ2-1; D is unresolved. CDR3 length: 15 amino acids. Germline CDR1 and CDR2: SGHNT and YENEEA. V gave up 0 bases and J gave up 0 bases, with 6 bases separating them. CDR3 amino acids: CASSLEAVSYNEQFF. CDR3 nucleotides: TGTGCCAGCAGCTTAGAGGCGGTCTCCTACAATGAGCAGTTCTTC.

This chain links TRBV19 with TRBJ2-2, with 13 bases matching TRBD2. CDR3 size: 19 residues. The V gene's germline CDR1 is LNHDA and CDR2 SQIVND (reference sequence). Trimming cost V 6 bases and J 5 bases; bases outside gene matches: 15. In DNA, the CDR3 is TGTGCCAGTAGGATACCCGGGACTAGCGGGGTCCTGGGGACCGGGGAGCTGTTTTTT. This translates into CASRIPGTSGVLGTGELFF.

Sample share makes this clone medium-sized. The CDR3 nucleotides are TGTGCCAGCAGCCCAGGGGGCCAGAAGGAAAAACTGTTTTTT. Translation gives CASSPGGQKEKLFF. V is TRBV11-3 and J is TRBJ1-4, with 8 bases fitting TRBD1. Germline V gene data show CDR1 as SGHNT and CDR2 as YENEEA. Germline trimming cut 5 bases from V and 8 bases from J; bases unmatched to any gene: 7. This CDR3 is 14 amino acids long.

The CDR3 DNA follows: TGTGCCAGCCTCTCCGGGGAGGGGTCCTACGAGCAGTACTTC. Its protein product is CASLSGEGSYEQYF. The gene calls are TRBV18 and TRBJ2-7; 7 nucleotides line up with TRBD2. CDR3 length equals 14 residues. Per the germline V gene, CDR1 is KGHSH and CDR2 is LQKENI. After removal of 8 bases from V and 1 base from J, the junction contained 8 bases not matched to a gene.

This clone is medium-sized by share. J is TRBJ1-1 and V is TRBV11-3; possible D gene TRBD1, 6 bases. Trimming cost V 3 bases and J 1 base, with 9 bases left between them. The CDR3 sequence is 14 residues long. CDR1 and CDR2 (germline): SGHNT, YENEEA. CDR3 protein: CASSLGQQNTEAFF. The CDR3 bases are TGTGCCAGCAGCTTGGGACAACAGAACACTGAAGCTTTCTTT. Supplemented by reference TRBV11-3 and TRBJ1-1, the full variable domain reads EAGVVQSPRYKIIEKKQPVAFWCNPISGHNTLYWYLQNLGQGPELLIRYENEEAVDDSQLPKDRFSAERLKGVDSTLKIQPAELGDSAVYLCASSLGQQNTEAFFGQGTRLTVV.

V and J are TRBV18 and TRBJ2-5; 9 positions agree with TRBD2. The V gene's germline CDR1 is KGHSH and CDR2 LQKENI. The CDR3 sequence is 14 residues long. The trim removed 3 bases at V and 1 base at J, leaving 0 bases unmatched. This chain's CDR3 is CASSPRGGQETQYF. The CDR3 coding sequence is TGTGCCAGCTCACCGCGGGGGGGCCAAGAGACCCAGTACTTC.

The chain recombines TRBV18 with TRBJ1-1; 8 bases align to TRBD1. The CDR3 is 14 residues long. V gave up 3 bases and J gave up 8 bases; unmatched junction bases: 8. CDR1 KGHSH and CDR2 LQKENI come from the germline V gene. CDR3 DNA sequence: TGTGCCAGCTCACCGCAGGACAGGGCCGTCGAAGCTTTCTTT. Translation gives CASSPQDRAVEAFF.

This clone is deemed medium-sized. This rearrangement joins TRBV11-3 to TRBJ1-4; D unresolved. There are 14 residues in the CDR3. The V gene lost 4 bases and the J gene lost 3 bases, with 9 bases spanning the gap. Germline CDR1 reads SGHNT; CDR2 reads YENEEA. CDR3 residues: CASSSDYSNEKLFF. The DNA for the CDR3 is TGTGCCAGCAGCTCCGACTACTCTAATGAAAAACTGTTTTTT.

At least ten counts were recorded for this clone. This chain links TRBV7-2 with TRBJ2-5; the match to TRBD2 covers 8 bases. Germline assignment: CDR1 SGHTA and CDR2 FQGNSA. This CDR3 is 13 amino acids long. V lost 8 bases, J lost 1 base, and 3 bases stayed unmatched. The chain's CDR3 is CASGRGVQETQYF. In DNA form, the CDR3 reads TGTGCCAGCGGGCGGGGGGTCCAAGAGACCCAGTACTTC.

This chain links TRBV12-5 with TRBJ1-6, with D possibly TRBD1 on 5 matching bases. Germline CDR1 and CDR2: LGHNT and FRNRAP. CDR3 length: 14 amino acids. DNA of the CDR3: TGTGCCAGCAAGATGGGGGGGTACAATTCACCCCTCCACTTT. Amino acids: CASKMGGYNSPLHF.

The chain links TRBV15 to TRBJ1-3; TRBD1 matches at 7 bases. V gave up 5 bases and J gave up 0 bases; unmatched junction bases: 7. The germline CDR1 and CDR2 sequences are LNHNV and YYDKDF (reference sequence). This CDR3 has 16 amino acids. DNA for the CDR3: TGTGCCACCAGCCGTAGCAGGGGGAGCTCTGGAAACACCATATATTTT. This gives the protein CATSRSRGSSGNTIYF. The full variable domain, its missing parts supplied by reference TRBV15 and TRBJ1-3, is DAMVIQNPRYQVTQFGKPVTLSCSQTLNHNVMYWYQQKSSQAPKLLFHYYDKDFNNEADTPDNFQSRRPNTSFCFLDIRSPGLGDTAMYLCATSRSRGSSGNTIYFGEGSWLTVV.

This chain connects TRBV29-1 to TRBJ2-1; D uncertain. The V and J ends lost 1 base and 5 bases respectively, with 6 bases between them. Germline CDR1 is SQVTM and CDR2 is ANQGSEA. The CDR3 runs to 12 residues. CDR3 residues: CSVEGANNEQFF. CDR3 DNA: TGCAGCGTTGAAGGGGCCAACAATGAGCAGTTCTTC.

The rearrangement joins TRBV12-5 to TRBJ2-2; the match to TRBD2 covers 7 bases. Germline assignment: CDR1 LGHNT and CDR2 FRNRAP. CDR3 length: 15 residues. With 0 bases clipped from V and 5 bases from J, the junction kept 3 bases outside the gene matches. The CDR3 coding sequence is TGTGCTAGTGGTTTGGTAACGGGAGGAACCGGGGAGCTGTTTTTT. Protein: CASGLVTGGTGELFF.